The rows below give T cell receptor beta chains drawn from one sample of a study of long-term antiretroviral therapy in people with HIV. The assay was immunoSEQ multiplex PCR, and TCRdb's table has in-frame clones only and misses some. Altogether just over 15,000 clones are present, 70% to 85% being singletons, with the ten largest covering around 17%. The sequences come from unsorted PBMCs, collected just before starting antiretroviral therapy. Receptors originate from a middle-aged man with HIV. Both conserved end residues are part of each CDR3. The D gene is left open where the match is weak. Some rows have no size entry. The others give once, few or many, or a class for an expanded clone.

V	J	D	size	CDR3	DNA
TRBV7-9	TRBJ2-7	-	-	CASSRDHYEQYF	TGTGCCAGCAGCCGAGATCACTACGAGCAGTACTTC
TRBV7-6	TRBJ1-1	TRBD1	-	CASSFTGDGEAFF	TGTGCCAGCAGCTTTACAGGGGATGGTGAAGCTTTCTTT
TRBV2	TRBJ1-1	-	-	CASRPTGWNTEAFF	TGTGCCAGCAGGCCCACGGGGTGGAACACTGAAGCTTTCTTT
TRBV5-4	TRBJ2-7	TRBD2	-	CASSLAGGDEQYF	TGTGCCAGCAGCCTAGCGGGAGGTGACGAGCAGTACTTC
TRBV11-3	TRBJ1-2	-	-	CASSLAGAGYGYTF	TGTGCCAGCAGCTTAGCGGGGGCTGGCTACGGCTACACCTTC
TRBV19	TRBJ1-6	-	-	CASRDPGRYNSPLHF	TGTGCCAGTAGGGACCCCGGTCGCTATAATTCACCCCTCCACTTT
TRBV29-1	TRBJ2-3	-	-	CSVDTDTQYF	TGCAGCGTGGACACAGATACGCAGTATTTT
TRBV27	TRBJ1-1	-	-	CASSSREGRAAFF	TGTGCCAGCAGTTCCCGGGAAGGGCGGGCCGCTTTCTTT
TRBV6-5	TRBJ1-5	TRBD1	-	CASRLGQSSNQPQHF	TGTGCCAGCAGACTGGGACAGTCGAGCAATCAGCCCCAGCATTTT
TRBV2	TRBJ1-4	TRBD1	-	CASSWDRAGEKLFF	TGTGCCAGCAGTTGGGACAGGGCGGGTGAAAAACTGTTTTTT
TRBV27	TRBJ1-1	-	-	CASSLIVDTEAFF	TGTGCCAGCAGTTTAATCGTAGACACTGAAGCTTTCTTT
TRBV4-1	TRBJ2-2	-	-	CASSQAWKPRPGELFF	TGCGCCAGCAGCCAAGCTTGGAAGCCCCGTCCCGGGGAGCTGTTTTTT
TRBV5-5	TRBJ2-7	-	-	CASSPQPVRLYEQYF	TGTGCCAGCAGCCCCCAGCCGGTCAGACTCTACGAGCAGTACTTC
TRBV27	TRBJ1-5	TRBD1	-	CASSLSGQRTQPQHF	TGTGCCAGCAGTTTATCGGGACAGCGAACGCAGCCCCAGCATTTT
TRBV7-9	TRBJ1-5	TRBD1	once	CASSSGQGFGSNQPQHF	TGTGCCAGCAGCTCGGGACAGGGGTTTGGGAGCAATCAGCCCCAGCATTTT
TRBV4-1	TRBJ2-1	-	once	CASSQMFAQGFNNEQFF	TGCGCCAGCAGCCAAATGTTTGCACAGGGCTTCAACAATGAGCAGTTCTTC
TRBV30	TRBJ2-2	-	-	CAWSGGTARTGELFF	TGTGCCTGGAGTGGGGGAACCGCCCGCACCGGGGAGCTGTTTTTT
TRBV27	TRBJ1-4	TRBD1	-	CASSLGQGPEKLFF	TGTGCCAGCAGTTTGGGACAGGGGCCTGAAAAACTGTTTTTT
TRBV19	TRBJ2-7	TRBD1	-	CASSITGDTYEQYF	TGTGCCAGTAGTATAACAGGGGATACCTACGAGCAGTACTTC
TRBV10-2	TRBJ1-3	-	-	CASSFPGQRGNTIYF	TGCGCCAGCAGCTTTCCTGGACAGCGTGGAAACACCATATATTTT
TRBV5-1	TRBJ2-2	TRBD2	-	CASSPQGGLGNTGELFF	TGCGCCAGCAGCCCCCAGGGAGGGCTGGGAAACACCGGGGAGCTGTTTTTT
TRBV18	TRBJ1-5	-	-	CASSPPDQYSNQPQHF	TGTGCCAGCTCACCACCGGACCAATATAGCAATCAGCCCCAGCATTTT
TRBV7-9	TRBJ2-2	-	-	CASSPRSQGTGELFF	TGTGCCAGCAGCCCACGTTCACAGGGAACCGGGGAGCTGTTTTTT
TRBV5-8	TRBJ2-7	-	-	CASSRSNYEQYF	TGTGCCAGCAGCCGATCTAACTACGAGCAGTACTTC
TRBV6-6	TRBJ1-2	-	-	CASSLDPNYGYTF	TGTGCCAGCAGTTTGGACCCTAACTATGGCTACACCTTC
TRBV18	TRBJ1-5	-	-	CASSSGGNQPQHF	TGTGCCAGCTCCTCGGGGGGGAATCAGCCCCAGCATTTT
TRBV6-5	TRBJ1-2	-	-	CASTGTPIADYGYTF	TGTGCCAGCACTGGGACACCCATTGCGGACTATGGCTACACCTTC
TRBV7-8	TRBJ1-1	-	-	CASSRGNTEAFF	TGTGCCAGCAGCCGGGGAAACACTGAAGCTTTCTTT
TRBV5-1	TRBJ2-7	TRBD1	-	CASSLGRGRYEQYF	TGCGCCAGCAGCTTGGGCAGGGGGCGCTACGAGCAGTACTTC
TRBV11-3	TRBJ2-7	-	-	CASSLSPRGVYEQYF	TGTGCCAGCAGCTTATCGCCGAGGGGGGTCTACGAGCAGTACTTC
TRBV28	TRBJ1-5	TRBD1	-	CASSSTGQAQQPQHF	TGTGCCAGCAGTTCTACCGGACAGGCACAACAGCCCCAGCATTTT
TRBV7-8	TRBJ1-1	TRBD1	few	CASSLVAGGSTEAFF	TGTGCCAGCAGCTTAGTGGCAGGGGGTAGTACTGAAGCTTTCTTT
TRBV6-4	TRBJ2-3	-	-	CARKGGQAQHTDTQYF	TGTGCCAGGAAGGGAGGACAGGCGCAGCACACAGATACGCAGTATTTT
TRBV7-9	TRBJ2-5	-	-	CASGQGTPQYF	TGTGCCAGCGGACAAGGGACGCCGCAGTACTTC
TRBV11-2	TRBJ2-7	-	once	CASSFGAGTYEQYF	TGTGCCAGCAGCTTTGGGGCAGGAACCTACGAGCAGTACTTC